This entry describes one T cell receptor beta chain. This sample is part of a study of brain T cells in children with intractable seizures. Only cases whose brain tissue showed the highest T cell transcript signatures were sequenced. Pre-surgery treatment included at least one anti-epileptic drug. The repertoire was sequenced with immunoSEQ multiplex PCR; TCRdb's copy has only in-frame clones and lacks some. This repertoire shows fewer than 85,000 clones, around 93% found once; its top ten account for roughly 1.4%. The specimen comprised peripheral blood, sampled at surgery. The receptor was derived from a boy under two years old with tuberous sclerosis and intractable seizures.

CDR3 nucleotides: TGTGCCAGCAGTTTTGGGGTGGGCTACGAGCAGTACTTC. Encoded protein: CASSFGVGYEQYF. The chain has TRBV12-3 or TRBV12-4 and TRBJ2-7; D gene unclear. The CDR3 is 13 residues long. V dropped 3 bases and J dropped 3 bases, with 9 bases sitting between them.